The 8 T cell receptor beta chains in this list originate from one sample, sequenced in a study of T cells in Graves' hyperthyroidism and ophthalmopathy. Regions amplified from RNA transcripts were the TCR beta CDR3 regions. Initially, a first-round RT-PCR of the TCR CDR3 employed the HTBI primer set. One entry per CDR3 protein results from TCRdb running MiXCR on the multiplex PCR reads. Here the sample spans a few hundred thousand distinct CDR3 sequences, approximately 22% being singletons. Input material: blood. The receptor source for this set is a woman aged 45-65 years with Graves' hyperthyroidism.

The CDR3 loop reads CASTGTMNTGELFF. The CDR3 bases are TGTGCCAGCACCGGGACAATGAACACCGGGGAGCTGTTTTTT. V usage is TRBV2 and J usage is TRBJ2-2; D may be TRBD1 (6 bases). Trimming cost V 7 bases and J 1 base, with 10 bases left between them. The CDR3 sequence is 14 residues long. CDR1 is SNHLY, CDR2 FYNNEI, per germline. Drawing the rest from reference TRBV2 and TRBJ2-2, the complete variable domain is EPEVTQTPSHQVTQMGQEVILRCVPISNHLYFYWYRQILGQKVEFLVSFYNNEISEKSEIFDDQFSVERPDGSNFTLKIRSTKLEDSAMYFCASTGTMNTGELFFGEGSRLTVL.

The V and J genes are TRBV5-4 and TRBJ2-7; D perhaps matches TRBD1 (5 bases). Per germline, CDR1 SGHNT and CDR2 YYREEE (reference sequence). Trimming took 4 bases from V and 5 from J, leaving 13 bases between them. This CDR3 spans 13 amino acids. The CDR3 loop reads CASSRVQGHEQYF. In DNA, the CDR3 is TGTGCCAGCAGCCGCGTCCAGGGCCACGAGCAGTACTTC.

The table lists this clonotype with many counts. The rearrangement joins TRBV20-1 to TRBJ2-3; D call uncertain. V lost 4 bases and J 7 bases, leaving 21 bases between the germline ends. Germline V gene lookup returns CDR1 DFQATT and CDR2 SNEGSKA (reference sequence). The CDR3 totals 15 residues. CDR3 nucleotides: TGCAGTGCTATAACTCGTGGGCCAGGTGGGAATACGCAGTATTTT. Translated: CSAITRGPGGNTQYF.

This clonotype was counted between two and nine times. The V call is TRBV19, the J call TRBJ1-5; the D is unclear. In germline, CDR1 is LNHDA, CDR2 SQIVND (reference sequence). V lost 9 bases and J 2 bases, leaving 17 bases between the germline ends. The CDR3 is made up of 15 amino acids. This chain's CDR3 is CASLDVSTGNQPQHF. The CDR3 nucleotides read TGTGCCAGCCTGGACGTGTCAACCGGCAATCAGCCCCAGCATTTT.

This clonotype was counted at least ten times. The chain has TRBV6-2 or TRBV6-3 and TRBJ2-1; 10 nucleotides agree with TRBD1. The CDR3 runs to 15 residues. The V segment lost 6 bases and the J segment 7 bases; nucleotides outside the gene matches: 9. Per germline, CDR1 MNHEY and CDR2 SVGEGT. The chain's CDR3 is CASRTGTGVQNEQFF. For the CDR3, the DNA is TGTGCCAGCAGAACCGGGACAGGGGTTCAAAATGAGCAGTTCTTC.

This clonotype is a singleton in its sample. The chain is built from TRBV6-1 and TRBJ1-1, with D unresolved. V lost 0 bases and J lost 3, with 8 bases in between. The CDR3 is 14 residues long. CDR1 and CDR2 (germline): MNHNS, SASEGT. The CDR3 DNA reads TGTGCCAGCAGTGAAGCAGGTCGAGACACTGAAGCTTTCTTT. The encoded protein is CASSEAGRDTEAFF.

The table lists this clonotype with many counts. The gene calls are TRBV20-1 and TRBJ1-6, with 8 bases lining up with TRBD1. The CDR3 covers 14 residues. CDR1 DFQATT and CDR2 SNEGSKA come from the germline V gene (reference sequence). V was pared by 1 base and J by 6 bases, with 2 bases of the junction left unmatched. The CDR3 nucleotides are TGCAGTGCTAGAGCAGGGGGCCTTAATTCACCCCTCCACTTT. Encoded protein: CSARAGGLNSPLHF.

This clonotype showed up just a few times. The V gene is TRBV30, the J gene TRBJ1-2; TRBD1 aligns across 7 bases. Trimming took 3 bases from V and 6 from J; bases not matched to a gene: 7. The CDR3 spans 13 residues. CDR1 is GTSNPN and CDR2 is SVGIG in the germline V gene (reference sequence). The CDR3 DNA reads as TGTGCCTGGAGAGACAGGGATTCGGATGGCTACACCTTC. Its translation: CAWRDRDSDGYTF. The whole variable domain, remainder taken from reference TRBV30 and TRBJ1-2, is SQTIHQWPATLVQPVGSPLSLECTVEGTSNPNLYWYRQAAGRGLQLLFYSVGIGQISSEVPQNLSASRPQDRQFILSSKKLLLSDSGFYLCAWRDRDSDGYTFGSGTRLTVV.